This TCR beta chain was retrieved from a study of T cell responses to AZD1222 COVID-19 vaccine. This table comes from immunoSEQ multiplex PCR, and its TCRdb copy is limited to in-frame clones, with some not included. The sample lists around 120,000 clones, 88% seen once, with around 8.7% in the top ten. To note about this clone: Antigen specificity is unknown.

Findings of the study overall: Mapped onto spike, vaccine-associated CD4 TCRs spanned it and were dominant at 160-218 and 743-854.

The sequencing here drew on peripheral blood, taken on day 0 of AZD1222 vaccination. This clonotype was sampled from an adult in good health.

CDR3 nucleotides: TGCGCCAGCAGCCCCCCCGGGGGTACTGAAGCTTTCTTT. Its protein product is CASSPPGGTEAFF. The rearrangement joins TRBV5-1 to TRBJ1-1; tentatively, D is TRBD1 (5 bases). This CDR3 is built from 13 residues. V lost 4 bases to trimming and J lost 5 bases, with 12 bases between them. Germline V gene data show CDR1 as SGHRS and CDR2 as YFSETQ.